Presented here are 19 T cell receptor beta chains from one specimen sequenced in a study of OX40 agonist ivuxolimab in advanced cancers. Only in-frame clones appear in the TCRdb table, and some are missing; sequencing was by immunoSEQ multiplex PCR. The data contain over 60,000 clones, roughly 87% of them singletons. Sequencing used CD4+ or CD8+ T cells sorted from blood, obtained in a trial of the OX40 agonist ivuxolimab. The receptors were sampled from an adult with an advanced solid tumor such as melanoma, head and neck, liver or kidney cancer.

The chain couples TRBV9 to TRBJ2-1; a possible D gene is TRBD1 (5 bases). Per the germline V gene, CDR1 is SGDLS and CDR2 is YYNGEE. The CDR3 totals 16 residues. The V end was cut by 0 bases, the J end by 3 bases, with 13 bases between. As DNA, the CDR3 is TGTGCCAGCAGCGTAGGGGCCAGGGTGGGCTACAATGAGCAGTTCTTC. Translated: CASSVGARVGYNEQFF.

This clone has only one observation. The chain joins TRBV18 to TRBJ2-7, with D unclear. Germline CDR1 KGHSH, CDR2 LQKENI. Trimming stripped 2 bases from V and 3 bases from J, with 2 bases between. The CDR3 is made up of 11 amino acids. CDR3 amino acids: CASSPGYEQYF. The CDR3 DNA reads as TGTGCCAGCTCACCAGGCTACGAGCAGTACTTC.

V is TRBV7-2 and J is TRBJ1-3, with TRBD1 as a possible D gene (5 bases). The germline V gene has CDR1 SGHTA and CDR2 FQGNSA. This CDR3 spans 12 amino acids. V was shortened by 4 bases and J by 8 bases, with 9 bases between the two germline ends. The CDR3 spells CASSSREHTIYF. Here the CDR3 DNA reads TGTGCCAGCAGCTCCAGGGAGCACACCATATATTTT.

This rearrangement joins TRBV29-1 to TRBJ1-4, with D hard to call. V was shortened by 8 bases and J by 4 bases, with 14 bases between the two germline ends. The CDR3 consists of 13 residues. Germline CDR1 reads SQVTM; CDR2 reads ANQGSEA. The CDR3 DNA is TGCAGCACCCAGGCGGCGATTAATGAAAAACTGTTTTTT. Translating it yields CSTQAAINEKLFF.

This clone was recorded once. The rearrangement joins TRBV4-3 to TRBJ1-5; possibly TRBD1 for D (5 bases). CDR3 length equals 15 residues. The V end lost 0 bases, the J end lost 3 bases, and 9 bases lay between the germline ends. Germline values: CDR1 LGHNA, CDR2 YSLEER. CDR3 loop: CASSQDWGYNQPQHF. In DNA form, the CDR3 reads TGCGCCAGCAGCCAAGATTGGGGGTACAATCAGCCCCAGCATTTT.

CDR3 region: CASSPEGSGRDTQYF. CDR3 nucleotides: TGCGCCAGCAGCCCAGAGGGTAGCGGGAGAGATACGCAGTATTTT. The V call is TRBV4-1, the J call TRBJ2-3; 9 nucleotides align to TRBD2. The CDR3 extends over 15 amino acids. Germline V gene sequence: CDR1 MGHRA, CDR2 YSYEKL. V gave up 4 bases and J gave up 5 bases; unmatched junction bases: 7.

The V call is TRBV18, the J call TRBJ1-1; D might be TRBD1 (5 bases). The CDR3 length is 13 residues. From germline, CDR1 is KGHSH and CDR2 LQKENI. The V end lost 6 bases, the J end lost 1 base, and 9 bases lay between the germline ends. The CDR3 bases are TGTGCCAGCTCCCTCGGACAGAACACTGAAGCTTTCTTT. Protein sequence: CASSLGQNTEAFF.

The rearrangement uses TRBV6-1 and TRBJ1-5; D uncertain. This CDR3 has 17 amino acids. Germline V gene sequence: CDR1 MNHNS, CDR2 SASEGT. The V end lost 2 bases, the J end lost 5 bases, and 19 bases lay between the germline ends. CDR3 coding DNA: TGTGCCAGCAGTGAAAGGAGTGGCGGTGGGTGGCATCAGCCCCAGCATTTT. Protein product: CASSERSGGGWHQPQHF.

V is TRBV5-1 and J is TRBJ1-4; D might be TRBD1 (5 bases). Deletions cut 2 bases from V and 5 bases from J, with 13 bases between. Germline V CDR1 and CDR2: SGHRS, YFSETQ. This CDR3 region has 15 residues. In nucleotides, the CDR3 is TGCGCCAGCAGCTTAGGGGCGACACAGAATGAAAAACTGTTTTTT. Protein product: CASSLGATQNEKLFF.

The J gene is TRBJ1-5, the V gene TRBV5-6; tentatively, D is TRBD1 (5 bases). The CDR3 length is 14 residues. V dropped 3 bases and J dropped 5 bases, with 12 bases sitting between them. Germline CDR1 reads SGHDT; CDR2 reads YYEEEE. The DNA of the CDR3 is TGTGCCAGCAGCTGGCGGGGACGGGATCAGCCCCAGCATTTT. It translates to CASSWRGRDQPQHF.

The chain couples TRBV6-5 to TRBJ1-1, with TRBD1 as a possible D gene (5 bases). The CDR3 runs to 15 residues. The germline V gene has CDR1 MNHEY and CDR2 SVGAGI. The V end lost 0 bases, the J end lost 4 bases, and 12 bases lay between the germline ends. The CDR3 reads CASSYSGGATTEAFF. DNA of the CDR3: TGTGCCAGCAGTTACTCTGGGGGTGCGACCACTGAAGCTTTCTTT.

The chain uses TRBV5-1 and TRBJ2-1, with 9 bases fitting TRBD2. V dropped 0 bases and J dropped 5; count of bases not matched to a gene: 6. Germline V CDR1 and CDR2: SGHRS, YFSETQ. The CDR3 has 16 amino acids. The CDR3 here is CASSLGTSANNNEQFF. DNA for the CDR3: TGCGCCAGCAGCTTGGGGACTAGCGCCAACAACAATGAGCAGTTCTTC. Based on the CDR3 plus reference TRBV5-1 and TRBJ2-1, the full variable domain is KAGVTQTPRYLIKTRGQQVTLSCSPISGHRSVSWYQQTPGQGLQFLFEYFSETQRNKGNFPGRFSGRQFSNSRSEMNVSTLELGDSALYLCASSLGTSANNNEQFFGPGTRLTVL.

The CDR3 here is CATRGGGVYEQYF. The CDR3 DNA reads TGTGCCACCAGGGGAGGCGGGGTCTACGAGCAGTACTTC. V and J are TRBV28 and TRBJ2-7; the D call may be TRBD1 or TRBD2 (6 bases each). V was cut by 10 bases and J by 3 bases, with 16 bases left in between. CDR1 and CDR2 from the germline V gene are MDHEN and SYDVKM. The CDR3 contains 13 residues.

The chain couples TRBV6-4 to TRBJ2-5; D is undetermined. With 0 bases removed from V and 7 bases from J, the gap between germline ends came to 9 bases. This CDR3 contains 13 residues. From germline, CDR1 is MRHNA and CDR2 SNTAGT. The CDR3, as DNA: TGTGCCAGCAGTGACTCCGGCGTGGGGACCCAGTACTTC. Amino acids: CASSDSGVGTQYF.

The CDR3 sequence: CASSSGRISGNTIYF. In DNA, the CDR3 is TGCGCCAGCAGCTCCGGACGGATCTCTGGAAACACCATATATTTT. The chain is built from TRBV5-1 and TRBJ1-3; no clear D gene. Trimming stripped 3 bases from V and 0 bases from J, with 10 bases between. The CDR3 extends over 15 amino acids. CDR1 SGHRS and CDR2 YFSETQ come from the germline V gene.

The genes are TRBV6-1 and TRBJ2-1; 9 bases line up with TRBD2. Germline V CDR1 and CDR2: MNHNS, SASEGT. Trimming cost V 6 bases and J 2 bases; bases outside gene matches: 5. This CDR3 region has 15 residues. CDR3 region: CASRPGLATYNEQFF. Here the CDR3 DNA reads TGTGCCAGCAGGCCGGGACTAGCTACCTACAATGAGCAGTTCTTC.

This clone occurred a few times. The chain uses TRBV28 and TRBJ2-2, with D perhaps being TRBD1 or TRBD2 (5 bases each). The CDR3 contains 15 residues. The V end was cut by 6 bases, the J end by 0 bases, with 11 bases between. CDR1 and CDR2 (germline): MDHEN, SYDVKM. The DNA of the CDR3 is TGTGCCAGCAGACTGGGACGGACGAACACCGGGGAGCTGTTTTTT. Amino acid sequence: CASRLGRTNTGELFF.

This chain joins TRBV7-9 and TRBJ1-2; a possible D gene is TRBD1 (5 bases). V lost 1 base, J lost 8 bases, and 11 bases lay in between. From germline, CDR1 is SEHNR and CDR2 FQNEAQ (reference sequence). The CDR3 totals 13 residues. In DNA, the CDR3 is TGTGCCAGCAGCTTAGAGGCCGAGGGGGGCTACACCTTC. Its protein is CASSLEAEGGYTF.

V and J are TRBV7-9 and TRBJ1-5; no reliable D call. This CDR3 is built from 11 residues. V was trimmed by 1 base and J by 11 bases, leaving 6 bases between them. Germline lookup yields CDR1 SEHNR and CDR2 FQNEAQ (reference sequence). CDR3 in DNA: TGTGCCAGCAGCTTAGTTTCCGCCCAGCATTTT. It yields the protein CASSLVSAQHF.